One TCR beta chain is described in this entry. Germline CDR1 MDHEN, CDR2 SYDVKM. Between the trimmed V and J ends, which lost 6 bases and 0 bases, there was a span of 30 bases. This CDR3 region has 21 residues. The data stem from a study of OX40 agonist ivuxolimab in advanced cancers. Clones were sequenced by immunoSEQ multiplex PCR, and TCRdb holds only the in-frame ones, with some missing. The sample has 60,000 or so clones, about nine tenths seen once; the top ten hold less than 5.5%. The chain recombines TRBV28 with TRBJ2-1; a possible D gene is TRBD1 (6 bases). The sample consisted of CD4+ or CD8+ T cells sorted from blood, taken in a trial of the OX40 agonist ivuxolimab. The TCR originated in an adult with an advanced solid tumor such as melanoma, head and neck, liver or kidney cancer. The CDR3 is CASRGTIGQIKGQSSYNEQFF. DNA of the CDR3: TGTGCCAGCAGAGGAACTATTGGACAGATCAAAGGGCAGAGCTCCTACAATGAGCAGTTCTTC.